The 17 T cell receptor beta chains below were found in one sample sequenced in a study of blood T cell repertoires in COVID-19. Measured with immunoSEQ multiplex PCR; TCRdb has only the in-frame clones, and not every one. This sample has about 150,000 clones, with around 84% found just once. What was sequenced was PBMCs or T cells enriched from blood (not recorded which). The receptors stem from a woman in her forties or fifties who had been exposed to COVID-19.

The CDR3 spells CASSYSTSGTSRAQYF. The CDR3 region has the DNA TGTGCCAGCAGTTACTCAACTAGCGGGACCTCCCGGGCCCAGTACTTC. This chain uses TRBV6-2 or TRBV6-3 with TRBJ2-5; 10 bases fit TRBD2. Germline loops: CDR1 MNHEY, CDR2 SVGEGT. With V trimmed by 0 bases and J by 9 bases, 10 bases remained unmatched. The CDR3 contains 16 residues.

The rearrangement links TRBV11-2 to TRBJ1-1; TRBD1 matches at 9 bases. The junction had 18 bases not matched to a gene; V was cut back by 5 bases and J by 5 bases. Germline V CDR1 and CDR2: SGHAT, FQNNGV. This CDR3 contains 18 residues. Written as DNA, the CDR3 is TGTGCCAGCAGCCTCCAGGGAGGGACAGGGAGGAGGTCTACTGAAGCTTTCTTT. It codes for CASSLQGGTGRRSTEAFF.

The gene calls are TRBV18 and TRBJ1-1, with TRBD1 matching 9 bases. The V and J ends lost 1 base and 6 bases, in that order; junction bases with no gene match: 3. This CDR3 has 14 amino acids. Germline CDR1 KGHSH, CDR2 LQKENI. For the CDR3, the DNA is TGTGCCAGCTCACCACTCGACAGGGGGGCTGAAGCTTTCTTT. Amino acids: CASSPLDRGAEAFF.

This sequence joins TRBV25-1 and TRBJ2-7, with 8 nucleotides matching TRBD1. V shed 8 bases, J shed 0 bases, and the junction held 6 bases outside the gene matches. Per germline, CDR1 MGHDK and CDR2 SYGVNS. This CDR3 region has 14 residues. The CDR3 sequence is CASVGTGLSYEQYF. The CDR3 DNA reads TGTGCCAGCGTAGGGACAGGACTCTCCTACGAGCAGTACTTC.

This clone was observed a few times. This rearrangement joins TRBV19 to TRBJ1-4; 8 bases match TRBD1. Trimming cost V 4 bases and J 6 bases; bases outside gene matches: 10. Germline assignment: CDR1 LNHDA and CDR2 SQIVND (reference sequence). The CDR3 loop spans 16 amino acids. CDR3 nucleotides: TGTGCCAGTAGTACTAAGTCGACAGGGGACGATGAAAAACTGTTTTTT. It codes for CASSTKSTGDDEKLFF. The complete variable domain, with remaining parts taken from reference TRBV19 and TRBJ1-4, reads DGGITQSPKYLFRKEGQNVTLSCEQNLNHDAMYWYRQDPGQGLRLIYYSQIVNDFQKGDIAEGYSVSREKKESFPLTVTSAQKNPTAFYLCASSTKSTGDDEKLFFGSGTQLSVL.

V gene TRBV6-6 combines with J gene TRBJ2-5; a weak D match, TRBD2 (5 bases). The V gene lost 7 bases and the J gene lost 3 bases, with 18 bases spanning the gap. The CDR3 totals 15 residues. Germline V gives CDR1 MNHNY, CDR2 SVGAGI (reference sequence). The CDR3 sequence is CASIRWELGKETQYF. The CDR3 nucleotides are TGTGCCAGCATAAGGTGGGAGCTGGGAAAAGAGACCCAGTACTTC.

In its sample, this clone was seen a few times. This chain connects TRBV2 to TRBJ2-7, with TRBD1 matching over 8 bases. Trimming took 7 bases from V and 3 from J; bases not matched to a gene: 8. Per the germline V gene, CDR1 is SNHLY and CDR2 is FYNNEI. The CDR3 is 14 amino acids. The CDR3 sequence is CASTQDRVGYEQYF. CDR3 DNA sequence: TGTGCCAGCACCCAGGACAGGGTCGGCTACGAGCAGTACTTC.

For the CDR3, the DNA is TGTGCCATCAAGGACCAAGCGGGAGCAGCCCTGAATGAGCAGTTCTTC. It codes for CAIKDQAGAALNEQFF. The V call is TRBV10-3, the J call TRBJ2-1; TRBD2 agrees at 8 bases. Germline V gene sequence: CDR1 ENHRY, CDR2 SYGVKD. The CDR3 consists of 16 residues. Trimming cost V 7 bases and J 7 bases; bases outside gene matches: 15.

The chain links TRBV3-1 (or the pseudogene TRBV3-2) to TRBJ1-1; possible D gene TRBD1, 6 bases. Per the germline V gene, CDR1 is LGHDT and CDR2 is YNNKEL (reference sequence). Deletions cut 3 bases from V and 4 bases from J, with 12 bases between. The CDR3 is 14 amino acids. The CDR3 sequence: CASSHRQVSTEAFF. CDR3 bases: TGTGCCAGCAGCCATCGACAGGTCTCCACTGAAGCTTTCTTT.

The chain links TRBV29-1 to TRBJ1-2; D might be TRBD1 (5 bases). Trimming cost V 4 bases and J 4 bases, with 13 bases left between them. The CDR3 extends over 13 amino acids. Germline CDR1 reads SQVTM; CDR2 reads ANQGSEA. The CDR3 DNA sequence: TGCAGCGTTGGGGACCGCGGGGGCTATGGCTACACCTTC. Amino acid sequence: CSVGDRGGYGYTF.

V usage is TRBV25-1 and J usage is TRBJ2-1; D might be TRBD2 (5 bases). The ends were cut back, 1 base at V and 6 bases at J, with 10 bases in the middle. Germline V gene data show CDR1 as MGHDK and CDR2 as SYGVNS. The CDR3 has 14 residues. The CDR3 protein is CASSEFGLINEQFF. CDR3 DNA sequence: TGTGCCAGCAGTGAATTTGGACTCATCAATGAGCAGTTCTTC. Drawing the rest from reference TRBV25-1 and TRBJ2-1, the complete variable domain is EADIYQTPRYLVIGTGKKITLECSQTMGHDKMYWYQQDPGMELHLIHYSYGVNSTEKGDLSSESTVSRIRTEHFPLTLESARPSHTSQYLCASSEFGLINEQFFGPGTRLTVL.

As for this clone: A read error may account for a junction end that differs from germline. The chain combines TRBV7-2 with TRBJ2-3; 10 positions match TRBD2. The CDR3 length is 15 residues. Germline CDR1 reads SGHTA; CDR2 reads FQGNSA. DNA for the CDR3: TGTGCCAGCAGCCTAGCGGGGGCCCGCACAGATACGCAGTATTTT. Translated, it gives CASSLAGARTDTQYF.

V gene TRBV11-2 combines with J gene TRBJ1-1; D is perhaps TRBD1 (5 bases). Germline V gives CDR1 SGHAT, CDR2 FQNNGV. The CDR3 is 13 residues long. Trimming stripped 1 base from V and 7 bases from J, with 10 bases between. The CDR3 nucleotides are TGTGCCAGCAGCTTAGGGGGGAGGATTGAAGCTTTCTTT. This codes for CASSLGGRIEAFF.

The table lists this clone with a count of one. CDR3 region: CASSLEQGPNQPQHF. CDR3 in DNA: TGTGCCAGCTCACTCGAACAGGGGCCGAATCAGCCCCAGCATTTT. V gene TRBV18 combines with J gene TRBJ1-5, with 7 bases lining up with TRBD1. The CDR3 has 15 amino acids. The germline gives CDR1 KGHSH, CDR2 LQKENI. The V gene end was trimmed by 4 bases and the J gene end by 4 bases; junction bases not matched to a gene: 7.

This chain joins TRBV4-1 and TRBJ2-5; 12 bases align to TRBD2. Trimming took 1 base from V and 0 from J; bases not matched to a gene: 12. Germline CDR1 reads MGHRA; CDR2 reads YSYEKL. The CDR3 loop spans 20 amino acids. The DNA for the CDR3 is TGCGCCAGCAGCCAAGGTGGGGCGTTACTAGCGGGGGGCGACCAAGAGACCCAGTACTTC. Residues: CASSQGGALLAGGDQETQYF.

The chain carries TRBV3-1 (or the pseudogene TRBV3-2) and TRBJ2-1; TRBD2 aligns across 12 bases. Looked up from germline, CDR1 is LGHDT and CDR2 is YNNKEL (reference sequence). Unmatched junction bases numbered 6, after V lost 3 bases and J lost 9 bases. CDR3 length: 15 residues. In DNA, the CDR3 is TGTGCCAGCAGCCACTGGACTAGCGGGACTGGTGAGCAGTTCTTC. Its protein product is CASSHWTSGTGEQFF.

This clone was seen a single time. The genes are TRBV5-1 and TRBJ2-2; TRBD2 aligns across 10 bases. CDR1 is SGHRS and CDR2 is YFSETQ in the germline V gene. Losses at the gene ends were 4 bases for V and 0 bases for J; bases not matched to a gene: 6. The CDR3 extends over 17 amino acids. CDR3 sequence (DNA): TGCGCCAGCAGCCGAACCGGGACTAGCGCGAACACCGGGGAGCTGTTTTTT. Amino acids: CASSRTGTSANTGELFF.